This TCR beta chain was captured in a study of CD8+CD57+ T cells in acquired aplastic anemia. Background on the study: Sorted CD4+ and CD8+ cells gave a mean 3.2 ug DNA, range roughly 0.19 to 27.4 ug.

This CDR3 has 15 residues. V lost 2 bases and J 4 bases, leaving 14 bases between the germline ends. Germline CDR1 is SGHTA and CDR2 is FQGTGA. Genomic DNA provided the template from which TCR beta VDJ and CDR3 profiles were obtained. TCRdb independently ran MiXCR on the reads; one entry per CDR3 protein. Of a few hundred thousand distinct CDR3 sequences in the sample, 30% to 40% were seen once. This clonotype was obtained from a human donor in good health, serving as a control. The rearrangement links TRBV7-3 to TRBJ1-1, with D unresolved. The specimen sequenced was sorted CD4+, CD8+, or CD8+CD57+ T cells (not recorded which) from PBMCs. CDR3 coding DNA: TGTGCCAGCAGCTTAGCCCGGGTCGGGAGCACTGAAGCTTTCTTT. This gives the protein CASSLARVGSTEAFF. The whole variable domain, remainder taken from reference TRBV7-3 and TRBJ1-1, is GAGVSQTPSNKVTEKGKYVELRCDPISGHTALYWYRQSLGQGPEFLIYFQGTGAADDSGLPNDRFFAVRPEGSVSTLKIQRTERGDSAVYLCASSLARVGSTEAFFGQGTRLTVV.